The clone carrying this TCR beta chain was picked up a small number of times. Its antigen is unidentified. Sequencing of DNA taken from cultured CD4+ T cells relied on the Oncomine TCR Beta short-read assay. MiXCR, run by TCRdb on the PCR reads, gives a single entry per CDR3 protein. Of 10,000 to 15,000 distinct CDR3 sequences in the sample, 40% to 50% were seen once. Germline-derived CDR1 and CDR2 are SGHTA and FQGNSA. CDR3 length equals 15 residues. Trimming removed 5 bases at V and 5 bases at J, with 16 bases between. Noted treatment: 10-day PBMC culture with coronavirus spike peptide pools or control peptides (ViraFEST assay). The data were taken from a study of vaccination and CD4 T cells after COVID-19. Background on the study: Spike peptides, overlapping and drawn from SARS-CoV-2, HCoV-NL63, HCoV-OC43 and HCoV-229E, were used to stimulate cells.

V gene TRBV7-2 combines with J gene TRBJ1-5, with D perhaps TRBD1 (5 bases). The material sequenced was CD4+ T cells from blood, cultured in vitro. The sequence was collected from a human donor who had recovered from COVID-19. The CDR3 coding sequence is TGTGCCAGCAGCGGGGGGGTGGGGTTCCATCAGCCCCAGCATTTT. As protein: CASSGGVGFHQPQHF.